Listed below are T cell receptor beta chains from one sample, sequenced in a study of cytomegalovirus exposure and HLA in healthy donors. This table comes from immunoSEQ multiplex PCR, and its TCRdb copy is limited to in-frame clones, with some not included. The sample yields some 150,000 clones, roughly 87% seen once. The sample consisted of PBMCs. These receptors were taken from a man aged 18-30 years in good health and CMV-seropositive. CDR3s include the opening cysteine and the closing phenylalanine or tryptophan. The D gene is left open where the match is weak. Size is stated for part of the rows, as once, few or many counts, or as a class when the clone is expanded.

J gene,D gene,clone size,V gene,CDR3 protein,CDR3 DNA
TRBJ1-5,.,.,TRBV6-6,CASSKAGDNQPQHF,TGTGCCAGCAGTAAGGCAGGCGATAATCAGCCCCAGCATTTT
TRBJ2-2,TRBD1,.,TRBV29-1,CSVEVGDRGRLFF,TGCAGCGTTGAAGTAGGAGACAGGGGGAGGCTGTTTTTT
TRBJ2-2,.,.,TRBV4-1,CASSQVGRVNAGELFF,TGCGCCAGCAGCCAAGTGGGCAGGGTTAACGCCGGGGAGCTGTTTTTT
TRBJ2-5,.,.,TRBV19,CASSIKRELGAQYF,TGTGCCAGTAGTATTAAGAGGGAGCTTGGGGCCCAGTACTTC
TRBJ2-2,.,.,TRBV5-6,CASSRRGREILGGGELFF,TGTGCCAGCAGCCGCCGGGGGCGGGAGATCCTTGGGGGCGGGGAGCTGTTTTTT
TRBJ2-1,.,.,TRBV11-2,CASRKTENEQFF,TGTGCCAGCAGGAAGACGGAGAATGAGCAGTTCTTC
TRBJ2-1,TRBD1,.,TRBV7-8,CASSLRAGGYNEQFF,TGTGCCAGCAGCTTACGAGCAGGGGGCTACAATGAGCAGTTCTTC
TRBJ1-4,.,.,TRBV4-1,CASSQDPVLLGREVEDEKLFF,TGCGCCAGCAGCCAAGACCCCGTCCTACTGGGTAGAGAGGTTGAGGATGAAAAACTGTTTTTT
TRBJ2-7,.,.,TRBV27,CASSLWRQGLEQYF,TGTGCCAGCAGTTTATGGCGGCAGGGGCTCGAGCAGTACTTC
TRBJ2-7,.,.,TRBV5-1,CASSASRGALDEQYF,TGCGCCAGCAGCGCCTCCAGGGGGGCCCTAGACGAGCAGTACTTC
TRBJ1-2,.,.,TRBV5-5,CASSVGAPGSNYGYTF,TGTGCCAGCAGCGTTGGGGCGCCAGGGTCTAACTATGGCTACACCTTC
TRBJ2-3,.,.,TRBV6-5,CASSRKGAPDTQYF,TGTGCCAGCAGCCGTAAAGGGGCACCAGATACGCAGTATTTT
TRBJ1-2,.,.,TRBV27,CASSPGGHYGYTF,TGTGCCAGCAGCCCGGGGGGGCACTATGGCTACACCTTC
TRBJ2-2,TRBD1,.,TRBV5-4,CASSLGDRDDGELFF,TGTGCCAGCAGCTTGGGGGACAGGGATGACGGGGAGCTGTTTTTT
TRBJ2-1,TRBD2,.,TRBV2,CASRRAGEDNEQFF,TGTGCCAGCAGGAGGGCGGGAGAGGACAATGAGCAGTTCTTC
TRBJ2-3,.,.,TRBV30,CAWSTGGETDTQYF,TGTGCCTGGAGTACTGGAGGGGAGACGGATACGCAGTATTTT
TRBJ1-1,TRBD1,.,TRBV6-4,CASRGQGTEAFF,TGTGCCAGCAGGGGACAGGGAACTGAAGCTTTCTTT
TRBJ1-4,.,.,TRBV30,CAWSPIGVEKLFF,TGTGCCTGGAGTCCCATAGGGGTGGAAAAACTGTTTTTT
TRBJ2-5,TRBD1,.,TRBV7-8,CASTELGGGETQYF,TGTGCCAGCACCGAACTAGGGGGCGGGGAGACCCAGTACTTC
TRBJ1-1,.,.,TRBV6-5,CASSYKQHTEAFF,TGTGCCAGCAGTTACAAACAGCACACTGAAGCTTTCTTT
TRBJ2-5,TRBD1,.,TRBV4-2,CASSPSRTGSFETQYF,TGTGCCAGCAGCCCCTCAAGGACAGGGTCATTTGAGACCCAGTACTTC
TRBJ1-1,TRBD1,.,TRBV10-2,CASSPQGTGAEAFF,TGCGCCAGCAGTCCACAGGGGACAGGGGCTGAAGCTTTCTTT
TRBJ2-2,.,.,TRBV4-1,CASSHRPVGGNTGELFF,TGCGCCAGCAGCCACAGGCCAGTGGGGGGGAACACCGGGGAGCTGTTTTTT
TRBJ2-3,TRBD1,.,TRBV27,CASRRQGMTVRVRDTQYF,TGTGCCAGCAGAAGACAGGGGATGACGGTTAGGGTTCGGGATACGCAGTATTTT
TRBJ2-7,.,.,TRBV7-8,CASSPVRENEQYF,TGTGCCAGCAGCCCCGTGAGGGAAAACGAGCAGTACTTC
TRBJ1-5,.,.,TRBV19,CASSMSRGQGPQHF,TGTGCCAGTAGTATGAGCAGGGGTCAAGGGCCCCAGCATTTT
TRBJ2-7,.,once,TRBV5-8,CASSLAGQGSYEQYF,TGTGCCAGCAGCTTGGCCGGGCAGGGCTCCTACGAGCAGTACTTC
TRBJ2-7,.,many,TRBV7-9,CASSLGLGPSSYEQYF,TGTGCCAGCAGCTTAGGTCTGGGGCCCAGCTCCTACGAGCAGTACTTC
TRBJ1-2,.,.,TRBV7-9,CASSLALRQANYGYTF,TGTGCCAGCAGCTTAGCGCTAAGGCAGGCGAACTATGGCTACACCTTC
TRBJ2-3,TRBD2,.,TRBV14,CASSQEEGLAGITDTQYF,TGTGCCAGCAGCCAAGAAGAGGGTCTAGCGGGGATCACAGATACGCAGTATTTT
TRBJ1-5,.,.,TRBV6-5,CASTLRSGLPQHF,TGTGCCAGCACATTACGGTCGGGGTTGCCCCAGCATTTT
TRBJ1-5,.,.,TRBV6-5,CASGASGQPQHF,TGTGCCAGCGGGGCATCAGGGCAGCCCCAGCATTTT
TRBJ2-2,.,.,TRBV2,CASRGAGGELFF,TGTGCCAGCAGAGGGGCCGGCGGGGAGCTGTTTTTT
TRBJ2-5,.,.,TRBV6-1,CASTLLETQYF,TGTGCCAGCACCCTATTAGAGACCCAGTACTTC
TRBJ1-4,.,.,TRBV2,CASSLQGPNEKLFF,TGTGCCAGCAGTCTACAGGGACCTAATGAAAAACTGTTTTTT
TRBJ2-5,TRBD2,.,TRBV7-3,CASSKTSRAGGKETQYF,TGTGCCAGCAGCAAGACTAGTCGAGCGGGGGGAAAAGAGACCCAGTACTTC
TRBJ1-1,TRBD1,.,TRBV6-5,CASSYSAGQAFTEAFF,TGTGCCAGCAGTTACTCGGCGGGACAGGCCTTCACTGAAGCTTTCTTT
TRBJ2-1,TRBD2,.,TRBV2,CASRLAGYNEQFF,TGTGCCAGCAGACTAGCGGGCTACAATGAGCAGTTCTTC
TRBJ1-2,TRBD1,once,TRBV23-1,CASSYNTKPTGFGGYTF,TGCGCCAGCAGTTACAATACCAAGCCGACAGGGTTCGGTGGCTACACCTTC
TRBJ2-7,.,.,TRBV7-9,CASSSSPGRGLSLDEQYF,TGTGCCAGCAGCTCCTCGCCTGGGCGGGGCCTCTCGTTGGACGAGCAGTACTTC